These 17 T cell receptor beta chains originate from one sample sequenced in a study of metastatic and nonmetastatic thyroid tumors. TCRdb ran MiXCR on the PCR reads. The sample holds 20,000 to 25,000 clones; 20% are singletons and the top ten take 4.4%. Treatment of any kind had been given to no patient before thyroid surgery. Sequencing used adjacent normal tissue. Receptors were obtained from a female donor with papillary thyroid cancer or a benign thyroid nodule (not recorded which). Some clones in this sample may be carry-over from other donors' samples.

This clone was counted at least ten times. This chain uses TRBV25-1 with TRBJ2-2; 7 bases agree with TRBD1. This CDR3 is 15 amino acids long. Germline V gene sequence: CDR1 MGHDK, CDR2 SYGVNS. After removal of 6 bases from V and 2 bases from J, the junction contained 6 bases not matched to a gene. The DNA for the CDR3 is TGTGCCAGCAGCCAGACAGGGAGAAACACCGGGGAGCTGTTTTTT. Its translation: CASSQTGRNTGELFF.

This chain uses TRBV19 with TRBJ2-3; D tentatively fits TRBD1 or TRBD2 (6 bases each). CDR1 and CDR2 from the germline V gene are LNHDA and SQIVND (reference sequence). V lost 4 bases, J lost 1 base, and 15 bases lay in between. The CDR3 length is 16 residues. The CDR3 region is CASSTVSGARTDTQYF. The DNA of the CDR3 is TGTGCCAGTAGTACGGTTTCGGGGGCCCGCACAGATACGCAGTATTTT.

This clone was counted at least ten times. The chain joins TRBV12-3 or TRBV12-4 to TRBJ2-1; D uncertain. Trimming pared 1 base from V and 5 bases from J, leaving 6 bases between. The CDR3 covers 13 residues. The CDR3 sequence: CASSLDFDNEQFF. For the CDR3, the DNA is TGTGCCAGCAGTTTAGACTTCGACAATGAGCAGTTCTTC.

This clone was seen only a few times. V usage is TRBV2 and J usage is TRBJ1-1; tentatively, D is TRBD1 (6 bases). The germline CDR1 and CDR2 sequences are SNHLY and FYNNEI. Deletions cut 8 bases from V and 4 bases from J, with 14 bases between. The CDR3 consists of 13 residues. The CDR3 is CASEGTSSTEAFF. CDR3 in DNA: TGTGCCAGCGAAGGGACATCCTCCACTGAAGCTTTCTTT.

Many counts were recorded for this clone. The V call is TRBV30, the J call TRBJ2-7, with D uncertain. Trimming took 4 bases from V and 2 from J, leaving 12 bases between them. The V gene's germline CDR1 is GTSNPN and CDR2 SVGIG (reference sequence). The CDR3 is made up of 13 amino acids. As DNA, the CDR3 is TGTGCCTGGAATCGGCCAGAAACCTACGAGCAGTACTTC. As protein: CAWNRPETYEQYF. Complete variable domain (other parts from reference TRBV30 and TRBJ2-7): SQTIHQWPATLVQPVGSPLSLECTVEGTSNPNLYWYRQAAGRGLQLLFYSVGIGQISSEVPQNLSASRPQDRQFILSSKKLLLSDSGFYLCAWNRPETYEQYFGPGTRLTVT.

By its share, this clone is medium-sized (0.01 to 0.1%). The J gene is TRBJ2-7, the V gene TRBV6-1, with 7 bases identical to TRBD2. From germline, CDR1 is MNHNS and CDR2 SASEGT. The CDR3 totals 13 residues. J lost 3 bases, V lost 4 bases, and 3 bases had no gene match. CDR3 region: CASSVQRGYEQYF. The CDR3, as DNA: TGTGCCAGCAGTGTTCAGCGGGGCTACGAGCAGTACTTC.

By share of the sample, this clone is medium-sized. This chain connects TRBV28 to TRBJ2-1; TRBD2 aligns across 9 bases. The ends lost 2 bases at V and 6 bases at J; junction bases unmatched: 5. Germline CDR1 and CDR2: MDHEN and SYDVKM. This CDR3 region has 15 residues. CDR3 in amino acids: CASSLGGRAVNEQFF. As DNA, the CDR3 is TGTGCCAGCAGTTTAGGCGGGAGGGCCGTCAATGAGCAGTTCTTC.

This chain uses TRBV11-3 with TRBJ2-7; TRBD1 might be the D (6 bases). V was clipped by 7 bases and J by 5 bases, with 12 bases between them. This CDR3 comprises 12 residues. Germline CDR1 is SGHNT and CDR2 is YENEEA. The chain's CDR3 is CASIHHRDEQYF. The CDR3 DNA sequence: TGTGCCAGCATCCACCACAGGGACGAGCAGTACTTC.

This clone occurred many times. This CDR3 reads CASTRGAGTGFNEQFF. CDR3 nucleotide sequence: TGTGCCAGCACACGGGGGGCCGGGACAGGGTTCAATGAGCAGTTCTTC. V is TRBV28 and J is TRBJ2-1; 9 bases map to TRBD1. This CDR3 region has 16 residues. CDR1 and CDR2 (germline): MDHEN, SYDVKM. J was trimmed by 6 bases and V by 7 bases; bases with no gene match: 13.

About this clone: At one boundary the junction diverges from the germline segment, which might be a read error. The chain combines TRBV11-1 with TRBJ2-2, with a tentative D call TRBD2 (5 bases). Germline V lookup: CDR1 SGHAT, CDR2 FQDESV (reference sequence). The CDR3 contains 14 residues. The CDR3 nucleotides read TGTGCCAGCAGCTTAGCGCAGACCACCTGGGAGCTGTTCTTT. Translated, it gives CASSLAQTTWELFF.

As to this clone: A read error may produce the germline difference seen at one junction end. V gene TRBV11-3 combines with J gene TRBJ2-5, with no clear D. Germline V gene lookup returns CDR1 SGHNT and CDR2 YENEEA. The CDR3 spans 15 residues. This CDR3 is CANSVIQRTKDTQYF. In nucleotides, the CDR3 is TGTGCCAACAGCGTTATACAGAGAACTAAAGATACCCAGTACTTC.

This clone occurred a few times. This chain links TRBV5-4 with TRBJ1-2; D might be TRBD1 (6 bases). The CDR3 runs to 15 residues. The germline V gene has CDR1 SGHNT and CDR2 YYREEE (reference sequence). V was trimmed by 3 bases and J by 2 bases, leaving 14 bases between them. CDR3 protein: CASSWGAQGNYGYTF. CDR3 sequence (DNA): TGTGCCAGCAGCTGGGGGGCTCAGGGGAACTATGGCTACACCTTC. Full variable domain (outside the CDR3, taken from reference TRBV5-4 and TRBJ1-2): ETGVTQSPTHLIKTRGQQVTLRCSSQSGHNTVSWYQQALGQGPQFIFQYYREEENGRGNFPPRFSGLQFPNYSSELNVNALELDDSALYLCASSWGAQGNYGYTFGSGTRLTVV.

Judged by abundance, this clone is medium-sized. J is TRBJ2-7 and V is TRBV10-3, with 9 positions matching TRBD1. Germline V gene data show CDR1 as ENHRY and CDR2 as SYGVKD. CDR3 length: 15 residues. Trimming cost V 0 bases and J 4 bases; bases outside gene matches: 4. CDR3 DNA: TGTGCCATCAGTGAGTCGGGGACAGGGATATACGAGCAGTACTTC. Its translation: CAISESGTGIYEQYF.

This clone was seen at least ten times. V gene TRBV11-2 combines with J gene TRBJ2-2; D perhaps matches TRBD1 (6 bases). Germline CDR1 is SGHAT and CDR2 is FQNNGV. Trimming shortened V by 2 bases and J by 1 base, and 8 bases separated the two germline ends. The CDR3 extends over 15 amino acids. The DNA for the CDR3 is TGTGCCAGCAGCTTAATGACAGGGAACACCGGGGAGCTGTTTTTT. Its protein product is CASSLMTGNTGELFF.

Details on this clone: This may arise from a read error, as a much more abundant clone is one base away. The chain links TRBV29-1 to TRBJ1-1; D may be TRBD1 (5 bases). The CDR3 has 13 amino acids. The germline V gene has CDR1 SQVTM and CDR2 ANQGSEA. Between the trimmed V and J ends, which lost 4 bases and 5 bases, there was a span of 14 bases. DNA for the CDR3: TGCAGCGTTGCAATGGGGGTAGGGACTGAAGCTTTCTTT. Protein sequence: CSVAMGVGTEAFF.

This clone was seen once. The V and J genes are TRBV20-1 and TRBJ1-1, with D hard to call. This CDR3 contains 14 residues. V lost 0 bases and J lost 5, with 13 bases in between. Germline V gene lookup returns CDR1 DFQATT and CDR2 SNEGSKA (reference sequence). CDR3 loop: CSARDPTPGTEAFF. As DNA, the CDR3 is TGCAGTGCTAGAGATCCCACCCCGGGAACTGAAGCTTTCTTT.

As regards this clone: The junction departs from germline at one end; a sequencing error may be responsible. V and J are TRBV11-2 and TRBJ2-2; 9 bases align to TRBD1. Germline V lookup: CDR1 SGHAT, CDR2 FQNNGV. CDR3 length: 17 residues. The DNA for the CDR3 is TGTGCCAGCAGCCCACCTCGGGGACAGGGACGGGGCGGGGAGATGTTTTTT. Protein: CASSPPRGQGRGGEMFF.